These 29 T cell receptor beta chains were sequenced from one sample in a study of T-cell memory formation after mild COVID-19. TCRdb itself ran the 5' RACE reads through MiXCR, one entry per CDR3 protein. This sample has roughly 500,000 distinct CDR3 sequences, with approximately 20% found just once. Sample: PBMCs or a T cell subset sorted from them (not recorded which). The receptors were gathered from an adult woman who had mild COVID-19 (a few samples of this study predate the infection). Cell type and time point are not known.

This chain links TRBV7-9 with TRBJ2-5, with a possible D match to TRBD2 (7 bases). The V end was cut by 2 bases, the J end by 5 bases, with 12 bases between. Germline V gives CDR1 SEHNR, CDR2 FQNEAQ (reference sequence). This CDR3 comprises 14 residues. The CDR3 here is CASSLQGRAETQYF. The CDR3 DNA is TGTGCCAGCAGCTTACAGGGGAGGGCGGAGACCCAGTACTTC. Full variable domain (missing parts from reference TRBV7-9 and TRBJ2-5): DTGVSQNPRHKITKRGQNVTFRCDPISEHNRLYWYRQTLGQGPEFLTYFQNEAQLEKSRLLSDRFSAERPKGSFSTLEIQRTEQGDSAMYLCASSLQGRAETQYFGPGTRLLVL.

The chain is built from TRBV7-9 and TRBJ2-5; maybe TRBD2 (5 bases). Germline V gene sequence: CDR1 SEHNR, CDR2 FQNEAQ (reference sequence). The V and J ends lost 1 base and 3 bases respectively, with 12 bases between them. The CDR3 contains 15 residues. The CDR3 region has the DNA TGTGCCAGCAGCTTAGAAACCACGGAGGAAGAGACCCAGTACTTC. Its translation: CASSLETTEEETQYF.

V and J are TRBV5-1 and TRBJ1-2, with a tentative D call TRBD1 (6 bases). V lost 2 bases and J 3 bases, leaving 14 bases between the germline ends. The V gene's germline CDR1 is SGHRS and CDR2 YFSETQ. CDR3 length: 15 amino acids. CDR3 loop: CASSLLGGKDYGYTF. The CDR3 nucleotides read TGCGCCAGCAGCTTACTTGGGGGCAAAGACTATGGCTACACCTTC.

The chain joins TRBV5-1 to TRBJ2-7; D gene unclear. The CDR3 spans 13 residues. Germline CDR1 SGHRS, CDR2 YFSETQ. V was pared by 0 bases and J by 2 bases, with 6 bases between. CDR3 loop: CASSLEKTYEQYF. For the CDR3, the DNA is TGCGCCAGCAGCTTGGAGAAGACCTACGAGCAGTACTTC.

In its sample, this clonotype was seen many times. As DNA, the CDR3 is TGTGCCAGCAGCTCCGGGACAGCCACGTCGGGGACCCAGTACTTC. This gives the protein CASSSGTATSGTQYF. The rearrangement links TRBV5-5 to TRBJ2-5, with TRBD1 matching 7 bases. The germline V gene encodes CDR1 SGHKS and CDR2 YYEKEE (reference sequence). This CDR3 has 15 residues. V shed 3 bases and J 7 bases; nucleotides not matched to a gene: 12.

This clonotype turned up a few times. The chain recombines TRBV12-3 or TRBV12-4 with TRBJ1-1; D is possibly TRBD1 (5 bases). The V and J ends lost 4 bases and 0 bases respectively, with 18 bases between them. The CDR3 has 17 amino acids. The CDR3 nucleotides read TGTGCCAGCAGTTCTACTATCTTGGGGCCAGTGAACACTGAAGCTTTCTTT. Encoded protein: CASSSTILGPVNTEAFF.

The V and J genes are TRBV13 and TRBJ1-5; unclear D gene. This CDR3 region has 15 residues. The germline gives CDR1 PRHDT, CDR2 FYEKMQ (reference sequence). V lost 5 bases to trimming and J lost 0 bases, with 11 bases between them. CDR3 in DNA: TGTGCCAGCAGCCCAGGATATGGTAGCAATCAGCCCCAGCATTTT. Protein product: CASSPGYGSNQPQHF.

This clonotype has a handful of counts. The chain links TRBV6-2 or TRBV6-3 to TRBJ2-3; D not certain. V was pared by 0 bases and J by 1 base, with 26 bases between. The CDR3 totals 21 residues. Germline CDR1 MNHEY, CDR2 SVGEGT. CDR3 DNA: TGTGCCAGCAGTTACTCTCCTAGTGAGTCGATCGATCGGGCCGGCACAGATACGCAGTATTTT. Its translation: CASSYSPSESIDRAGTDTQYF.

The chain recombines TRBV2 with TRBJ2-1; D may be TRBD2 (6 bases). Germline values: CDR1 SNHLY, CDR2 FYNNEI. This CDR3 is built from 19 residues. Between the trimmed V and J ends, which lost 4 bases and 8 bases, there was a span of 30 bases. This CDR3 reads CASSGAGYFRMRRGHEQFF. Here the CDR3 DNA reads TGTGCCAGCAGTGGGGCAGGGTATTTTCGGATGCGGCGGGGACATGAGCAGTTCTTC.

The gene calls are TRBV6-5 and TRBJ2-1, with TRBD1 as a possible D gene (5 bases). Trimming cost V 8 bases and J 12 bases, with 20 bases left between them. The CDR3 consists of 13 residues. Germline V gene lookup returns CDR1 MNHEY and CDR2 SVGAGI. CDR3 nucleotides: TGTGCCAGCGGGTCAGGGCCATATGTTGGGCAGTTCTTC. Protein sequence: CASGSGPYVGQFF.

The chain joins TRBV5-1 to TRBJ1-6; TRBD1 matches at 7 bases. Germline CDR1 and CDR2: SGHRS and YFSETQ. The length of the CDR3 is 16 residues. J lost 6 bases, V lost 4 bases, and 10 bases had no gene match. The CDR3 region is CASSVSGTAFNSPLHF. CDR3 coding DNA: TGCGCCAGCAGCGTCTCCGGGACAGCGTTTAATTCACCCCTCCACTTT.

A few counts support this clonotype. J is TRBJ2-1 and V is TRBV28; TRBD2 matches 8 bases. The CDR3 contains 15 residues. The germline V gene encodes CDR1 MDHEN and CDR2 SYDVKM. The junction had 12 bases not matched to a gene; V was cut back by 7 bases and J by 7 bases. CDR3 DNA: TGTGCCAGCAACTCCCCGGCGGGAGGTAAAAATGAGCAGTTCTTC. This encodes CASNSPAGGKNEQFF.

This chain connects TRBV3-1 to TRBJ2-1; weak D call: TRBD2 (5 bases). Trimming cost V 2 bases and J 5 bases, with 10 bases left between them. CDR1 and CDR2 from the germline V gene are LGHDT and YNNKEL (reference sequence). The CDR3 has 14 residues. CDR3 sequence (DNA): TGTGCCAGCAGCCAATCGAGGGAGAACAATGAGCAGTTCTTC. It specifies CASSQSRENNEQFF.

The chain has TRBV7-6 and TRBJ2-3, with unresolved D. V shed 5 bases and J shed 2 bases, with 14 bases lying between them. Germline CDR1 and CDR2: SGHVS and FNYEAQ. The CDR3 extends over 15 amino acids. CDR3 sequence: CASSPLPSATDTQYF. The CDR3 region has the DNA TGTGCCAGCAGCCCTCTACCGTCGGCCACAGATACGCAGTATTTT.

The table lists this clonotype with a few counts. The chain uses TRBV15 and TRBJ2-5, with 12 bases aligning to TRBD2. Germline-derived CDR1 and CDR2 are LNHNV and YYDKDF (reference sequence). V shed 3 bases and J 5 bases; nucleotides not matched to a gene: 16. This CDR3 has 19 amino acids. The CDR3 spells CATSRGVMTSGSYGETQYF. The CDR3 nucleotides are TGTGCCACCAGCAGGGGGGTCATGACTAGCGGGAGCTATGGGGAGACCCAGTACTTC.

This clonotype was picked up a small number of times. This chain connects TRBV24-1 to TRBJ2-7; TRBD1 matches 10 bases. The CDR3 has 13 amino acids. With V trimmed by 10 bases and J by 5 bases, 7 bases remained unmatched. Germline V lookup: CDR1 KGHDR, CDR2 SFDVKD. The CDR3 is CATTDRGPDEQYF. DNA of the CDR3: TGTGCCACTACAGACAGGGGGCCAGACGAGCAGTACTTC.

This chain links TRBV20-1 with TRBJ2-5, with 10 bases lining up with TRBD2. The V and J ends lost 0 bases and 4 bases, in that order; junction bases with no gene match: 17. CDR1 and CDR2 (germline): DFQATT, SNEGSKA (reference sequence). This CDR3 has 19 amino acids. In DNA, the CDR3 is TGCAGTGCTAGAGATCCAAGACCCGAACTAGCGGGACGGGGAGAGACCCAGTACTTC. This sequence encodes CSARDPRPELAGRGETQYF.

This sequence joins TRBV20-1 and TRBJ1-5; D is undetermined. The CDR3 totals 15 residues. Per the germline V gene, CDR1 is DFQATT and CDR2 is SNEGSKA (reference sequence). V was shortened by 1 base and J by 0 bases, with 10 bases between the two germline ends. The CDR3 coding sequence is TGCAGTGCTAGAGGCTTACAAGATAGCAATCAGCCCCAGCATTTT. It specifies CSARGLQDSNQPQHF.

The rearrangement links TRBV4-3 to TRBJ2-3; D may be TRBD1 or TRBD2 (6 bases each). The CDR3 is made up of 19 amino acids. Deletions cut 0 bases from V and 1 base from J, with 20 bases between. Germline V gene lookup returns CDR1 LGHNA and CDR2 YSLEER. The CDR3 loop reads CASSQDRGGEGGRTDTQYF. The DNA for the CDR3 is TGCGCCAGCAGCCAAGATCGCGGTGGAGAGGGGGGACGCACAGATACGCAGTATTTT.

There are a few counts of this clonotype. The V gene is TRBV7-2, the J gene TRBJ1-5; no clear D gene. The germline CDR1 and CDR2 sequences are SGHTA and FQGNSA. The CDR3 length is 14 residues. The ends were cut back, 2 bases at V and 0 bases at J, with 5 bases in the middle. The CDR3 is CASSLFASNQPQHF. The CDR3 nucleotides are TGTGCCAGCAGCTTATTCGCTAGCAATCAGCCCCAGCATTTT. The full variable domain, its missing parts supplied by reference TRBV7-2 and TRBJ1-5, is GAGVSQSPSNKVTEKGKDVELRCDPISGHTALYWYRQSLGQGLEFLIYFQGNSAPDKSGLPSDRFSAERTGGSVSTLTIQRTQQEDSAVYLCASSLFASNQPQHFGDGTRLSIL.

This clonotype occurred a few times. The CDR3 DNA is TGTGCCAGCAGCCTACTAGCGGGAGGGCCGGTTGAGCAGTTCTTC. Amino acid sequence: CASSLLAGGPVEQFF. The chain employs TRBV7-6 and TRBJ2-1, with 13 bases aligning to TRBD2. CDR1 is SGHVS and CDR2 is FNYEAQ in the germline V gene. This CDR3 has 15 residues. V was clipped by 5 bases and J by 9 bases; unmatched bases: 7.

This rearrangement joins TRBV12-3 or TRBV12-4 to TRBJ2-7; tentatively, D is TRBD1 (5 bases). The CDR3 covers 15 residues. Trimming removed 3 bases from V and 3 bases from J, with 15 bases in between. The chain's CDR3 is CASSFDQGFSYEQYF. In DNA form, the CDR3 reads TGTGCCAGCAGTTTCGATCAGGGCTTTAGCTACGAGCAGTACTTC.

The rearrangement joins TRBV19 to TRBJ2-3; unclear D gene. Germline lookup yields CDR1 LNHDA and CDR2 SQIVND (reference sequence). V lost 5 bases and J lost 2, with 17 bases in between. The CDR3 has 16 residues. The CDR3 DNA sequence: TGTGCCAGTAGTTTTCGGACCCCCGGAATCACAGATACGCAGTATTTT. Translated, it gives CASSFRTPGITDTQYF.

A remark on this clonotype: Germline and junction disagree at one end, which may indicate a read error. The rearrangement links TRBV20-1 to TRBJ2-7; D ambiguous. This CDR3 has 11 residues. Germline CDR1 is DFQATT and CDR2 is SNEGSKA (reference sequence). CDR3 in amino acids: CSAPTSVKQDF. In DNA form, the CDR3 reads TGCAGTGCTCCTACGAGCGTGAAGCAGGACTTC.

The table lists this clonotype with a few counts. V and J are TRBV7-2 and TRBJ2-7; no firm D call. The V gene's germline CDR1 is SGHTA and CDR2 FQGNSA. Between the trimmed V and J ends, which lost 1 base and 3 bases, there was a span of 10 bases. This CDR3 spans 14 amino acids. The CDR3 spells CASSLEVRHYEQYF. The CDR3 DNA reads TGTGCCAGCAGCTTAGAGGTGCGACACTACGAGCAGTACTTC. Full variable domain (outside the CDR3, taken from reference TRBV7-2 and TRBJ2-7): GAGVSQSPSNKVTEKGKDVELRCDPISGHTALYWYRQSLGQGLEFLIYFQGNSAPDKSGLPSDRFSAERTGGSVSTLTIQRTQQEDSAVYLCASSLEVRHYEQYFGPGTRLTVT.

The rearrangement links TRBV19 to TRBJ2-5; possible D gene TRBD1, 6 bases. Trimming stripped 5 bases from V and 1 base from J, with 8 bases between. The CDR3 has 13 amino acids. Per germline, CDR1 LNHDA and CDR2 SQIVND (reference sequence). The CDR3 DNA is TGTGCCAGTAGTGTGACAGGCCAAGAGACCCAGTACTTC. This translates into CASSVTGQETQYF.

The chain uses TRBV2 and TRBJ1-4; no clear D gene. Trimming pared 2 bases from V and 16 bases from J, leaving 17 bases between. In germline, CDR1 is SNHLY, CDR2 FYNNEI. The CDR3 extends over 13 amino acids. For the CDR3, the DNA is TGTGCCAGCAGTGAACTCAAGGCCAGGTCCCCGTTTTTT. This translates into CASSELKARSPFF.

This sequence joins TRBV4-2 and TRBJ2-3; no clear D gene. This CDR3 comprises 16 residues. Between the trimmed V and J ends, which lost 4 bases and 2 bases, there was a span of 16 bases. CDR1 and CDR2 (germline): LGHNA, YNFKEQ. CDR3 in DNA: TGTGCCAGCAGCCCCCTTCGGGTTACGGACACAGATACGCAGTATTTT. Protein: CASSPLRVTDTDTQYF.

This clonotype was seen a few times. This sequence joins TRBV7-9 and TRBJ2-6; 14 bases align to TRBD2. The CDR3 spans 20 residues. After removal of 2 bases from V and 0 bases from J, the junction contained 6 bases not matched to a gene. In germline, CDR1 is SEHNR, CDR2 FQNEAQ (reference sequence). The chain's CDR3 is CASSLLLTSGRASGANVLTF. Here the CDR3 DNA reads TGTGCCAGCAGCTTATTGTTGACTAGCGGGAGGGCCTCTGGGGCCAACGTCCTGACTTTC.